Shown below are 13 T cell receptor beta chains from a single sample sequenced in a study of immune evolution from preneoplasia to lung adenocarcinoma. Here immunoSEQ multiplex PCR was the method, and the copy in TCRdb shows in-frame clones only, minus some. The sample has thousands of clones, over 65% seen once. Sequenced input: FFPE lung adenocarcinoma in situ tissue. These receptors were collected from an older donor with lung adenocarcinoma.

The chain has TRBV30 and TRBJ1-6; TRBD1 aligns across 9 bases. Germline lookup yields CDR1 GTSNPN and CDR2 SVGIG (reference sequence). J gave up 6 bases and V 3 bases, and 3 bases lay outside the gene matches. The CDR3 runs to 14 residues. CDR3 residues: CAWRGQGGNSPLHF. The CDR3 DNA follows: TGTGCCTGGAGGGGACAGGGAGGTAATTCACCCCTCCACTTT.

The chain combines TRBV6-5 with TRBJ2-7, with D perhaps TRBD1 (6 bases). V lost 5 bases to trimming and J lost 5 bases, with 10 bases between them. CDR3 size: 12 residues. Germline lookup yields CDR1 MNHEY and CDR2 SVGAGI. Here the CDR3 DNA reads TGTGCCAGCAGTGACGGACAGCACGAGCAGTACTTC. Translating gives CASSDGQHEQYF.

This clone has more than one count but fewer than ten. The rearrangement uses TRBV5-1 and TRBJ1-1, with D hard to call. The CDR3 consists of 15 residues. The V gene lost 0 bases and the J gene lost 0 bases, with 9 bases spanning the gap. In germline, CDR1 is SGHRS, CDR2 YFSETQ. For the CDR3, the DNA is TGCGCCAGCAGCTTGGAAGTCAGCATGAACACTGAAGCTTTCTTT. This translates into CASSLEVSMNTEAFF. The full variable domain, in which reference TRBV5-1 and TRBJ1-1 provide the parts outside the CDR3, is KAGVTQTPRYLIKTRGQQVTLSCSPISGHRSVSWYQQTPGQGLQFLFEYFSETQRNKGNFPGRFSGRQFSNSRSEMNVSTLELGDSALYLCASSLEVSMNTEAFFGQGTRLTVV.

V is TRBV10-3 and J is TRBJ1-1; no reliable D call. The CDR3 has 13 residues. Germline V gene sequence: CDR1 ENHRY, CDR2 SYGVKD. V was cut by 6 bases and J by 1 base, with 9 bases left in between. The CDR3 DNA reads TGTGCCATCAGCACAGACACGAACACTGAAGCTTTCTTT. This translates into CAISTDTNTEAFF.

The V gene is TRBV28, the J gene TRBJ2-3; no clear D gene. Germline V lookup: CDR1 MDHEN, CDR2 SYDVKM. The CDR3 has 14 amino acids. Trimming left V 3 bases short and J 1 base short, with 8 bases between. CDR3 protein: CASSFLAGTDTQYF. The CDR3 DNA follows: TGTGCCAGCAGTTTCCTCGCGGGCACAGATACGCAGTATTTT.

This chain joins TRBV18 and TRBJ2-5; perhaps TRBD2 as D (7 bases). Trimming left V 1 base short and J 2 bases short, with 17 bases between. Germline-derived CDR1 and CDR2 are KGHSH and LQKENI. This CDR3 contains 17 residues. The CDR3 DNA reads as TGTGCCAGCTCACCACGCGTTGGGGGGGCACAACAAGAGACCCAGTACTTC. It encodes CASSPRVGGAQQETQYF.

This clone was recorded only once. The chain employs TRBV7-2 and TRBJ2-7, with 7 nucleotides matching TRBD1. After removal of 5 bases from V and 6 bases from J, the junction contained 4 bases not matched to a gene. The CDR3 sequence is 12 residues long. Germline CDR1 SGHTA, CDR2 FQGNSA. The CDR3 spells CASSQTGPEQYF. In nucleotides, the CDR3 is TGTGCCAGCAGCCAGACAGGGCCCGAGCAGTACTTC.

The genes are TRBV19 and TRBJ2-3; 8 bases agree with TRBD2. The CDR3 consists of 15 residues. V was pared by 6 bases and J by 3 bases, with 8 bases of the junction left unmatched. The germline gives CDR1 LNHDA, CDR2 SQIVND (reference sequence). The CDR3, as DNA: TGTGCCAGTAGCAAAATAGCGGGGCGGACAGATACGCAGTATTTT. Its protein is CASSKIAGRTDTQYF.

This clone was detected a few times. CDR3 sequence (DNA): TGTGCCAGCAGCTCGGGGCCGAGTTATGGCTACACCTTC. Amino acid sequence: CASSSGPSYGYTF. V gene TRBV7-9 combines with J gene TRBJ1-2, with D tentatively TRBD1 (5 bases). The CDR3 length is 13 residues. The germline V gene encodes CDR1 SEHNR and CDR2 FQNEAQ (reference sequence). V was pared by 4 bases and J by 5 bases, with 11 bases between.

The J gene is TRBJ2-7, the V gene TRBV7-3; D is unresolved. With 5 bases removed from V and 4 bases from J, the gap between germline ends came to 12 bases. The CDR3 consists of 13 residues. CDR1 and CDR2 from the germline V gene are SGHTA and FQGTGA. CDR3: CASSPGLGYEQYF. CDR3 bases: TGTGCCAGCAGCCCCGGGCTCGGATACGAGCAGTACTTC.

Only a few counts were recorded for this clone. The chain is built from TRBV7-9 and TRBJ1-5; unclear D gene. V was shortened by 4 bases and J by 1 base, with 2 bases between the two germline ends. This CDR3 is 12 amino acids long. Per germline, CDR1 SEHNR and CDR2 FQNEAQ (reference sequence). The CDR3 sequence: CASSWSNQPQHF. CDR3 bases: TGTGCCAGCAGCTGGAGCAATCAGCCCCAGCATTTT.

J is TRBJ2-2 and V is TRBV9, with D perhaps being TRBD1 or TRBD2 (5 bases each). The germline V and J ends were trimmed by 4 bases and 6 bases, with 10 bases remaining between them. The V gene's germline CDR1 is SGDLS and CDR2 YYNGEE. The CDR3 spans 13 residues. Here the CDR3 reads CASSLRGAGELFF. In nucleotides, the CDR3 is TGTGCCAGCAGCCTTAGGGGAGCCGGGGAGCTGTTTTTT.

The rearrangement links TRBV27 to TRBJ2-7; no clear D gene. The V end was cut by 1 base, the J end by 2 bases, with 6 bases between. Germline values: CDR1 MNHEY, CDR2 SMNVEV (reference sequence). This CDR3 has 13 residues. The CDR3 coding sequence is TGTGCCAGCAGTTTATGGGGTCCCTACGAGCAGTACTTC. Protein: CASSLWGPYEQYF.